The 20 T cell receptor beta chains below come from one sample, sequenced in a study of radiation and T cells in renal cell carcinoma. Sequencing used immunoSEQ multiplex PCR; TCRdb keeps in-frame clones, though not all of them. The data hold about 16,000 clones, with less than 65% observed a single time. Treatment in this sample: treatment-naive control, cytoreductive nephrectomy. The specimen comprised tumor tissue, sampled from a patient whose treatment was nephrectomy without radiotherapy. Receptors were obtained from a man in his fifties or sixties with renal cell carcinoma.

The chain uses TRBV7-9 and TRBJ2-3; unclear D gene. CDR1 is SEHNR and CDR2 is FQNEAQ in the germline V gene (reference sequence). The CDR3 totals 14 residues. V lost 5 bases and J lost 0, with 9 bases in between. The CDR3 region has the DNA TGTGCCAGCAGCCCCCCGACTAGCACAGATACGCAGTATTTT. Its protein product is CASSPPTSTDTQYF.

This chain links TRBV6-6 with TRBJ1-4; D is possibly TRBD1 (6 bases). The V end was cut by 2 bases, the J end by 6 bases, with 13 bases between. Germline CDR1 reads MNHNY; CDR2 reads SVGAGI (reference sequence). This CDR3 has 15 residues. CDR3 amino acids: CASSYTGGRDEKLFF. CDR3 DNA: TGTGCCAGCAGTTACACGGGGGGCAGAGATGAAAAACTGTTTTTT.

The chain links TRBV9 to TRBJ2-3; D is ambiguous. Trimming removed 5 bases from V and 0 bases from J, with 7 bases in between. The length of the CDR3 is 13 residues. CDR1 is SGDLS and CDR2 is YYNGEE in the germline V gene. The CDR3: CASRGGSTDTQYF. CDR3 nucleotides: TGTGCCAGCAGGGGTGGAAGCACAGATACGCAGTATTTT. The whole variable domain, remainder taken from reference TRBV9 and TRBJ2-3, is DSGVTQTPKHLITATGQRVTLRCSPRSGDLSVYWYQQSLDQGLQFLIQYYNGEERAKGNILERFSAQQFPDLHSELNLSSLELGDSALYFCASRGGSTDTQYFGPGTRLTVL.

V usage is TRBV10-1 and J usage is TRBJ2-2; 12 positions agree with TRBD2. Germline loops: CDR1 WNHNN, CDR2 SYGVQD (reference sequence). The CDR3 extends over 21 amino acids. V was pared by 0 bases and J by 0 bases, with 11 bases of the junction left unmatched. The CDR3 coding sequence is TGCGCCAGCAGTGAGTCGAGGGGGACTAGCGGGTCTCATGCGAACACCGGGGAGCTGTTTTTT. Residues: CASSESRGTSGSHANTGELFF.

J is TRBJ2-1 and V is TRBV7-9; maybe TRBD2 (6 bases). The CDR3 runs 15 residues. Germline CDR1 is SEHNR and CDR2 is FQNEAQ (reference sequence). The V end was cut by 4 bases, the J end by 0 bases, with 10 bases between. CDR3 residues: CASSSRGSSYNEQFF. The CDR3 DNA follows: TGTGCCAGCAGCTCTCGGGGGAGCTCCTACAATGAGCAGTTCTTC.

The CDR3 reads CASTYPAGGTQYF. DNA for the CDR3: TGTGCCAGCACCTACCCAGCGGGGGGAACGCAGTACTTC. The rearrangement joins TRBV6-5 to TRBJ2-5; 9 bases match TRBD2. Germline-derived CDR1 and CDR2 are MNHEY and SVGAGI. The CDR3 loop spans 13 amino acids. V trimming: 7 bases; J trimming: 11 bases; junction bases outside the gene matches: 11.

This clone was seen a few times. The gene calls are TRBV7-2 and TRBJ2-1; the D is unclear. Germline V lookup: CDR1 SGHTA, CDR2 FQGNSA. With 1 base removed from V and 1 base from J, the gap between germline ends came to 8 bases. This CDR3 has 15 amino acids. CDR3 sequence (DNA): TGTGCCAGCAGCTTAGAGGGTTCTTCCTACAATGAGCAGTTCTTC. Amino acid sequence: CASSLEGSSYNEQFF.

This rearrangement joins TRBV6-1 to TRBJ2-3, with TRBD2 matching over 7 bases. After removal of 4 bases from V and 6 bases from J, the junction contained 16 bases not matched to a gene. Germline CDR1 and CDR2: MNHNS and SASEGT. The CDR3 has 17 amino acids. The CDR3 sequence: CASSASPSSGVTDTQYF. CDR3 in DNA: TGTGCCAGCAGTGCCAGCCCCTCTAGCGGAGTAACCGATACGCAGTATTTT.

A few counts support this clone. This chain connects TRBV5-1 to TRBJ2-3; 11 positions match TRBD1. The CDR3 loop spans 15 amino acids. Germline CDR1 reads SGHRS; CDR2 reads YFSETQ. V was clipped by 3 bases and J by 6 bases; unmatched bases: 6. The CDR3 region has the DNA TGCGCCAGCAGCTATCGGGACAGGGGGTCTGATACGCAGTATTTT. Translating gives CASSYRDRGSDTQYF.

V is TRBV5-4 and J is TRBJ2-7; D is ambiguous. Germline V CDR1 and CDR2: SGHNT, YYREEE (reference sequence). V shed 5 bases and J shed 2 bases, with 14 bases lying between them. This CDR3 has 14 residues. Here the CDR3 DNA reads TGTGCCAGCAGACTCGGATTAGGAACCTACGAGCAGTACTTC. This translates into CASRLGLGTYEQYF.

This clone was counted only a few times. V gene TRBV27 combines with J gene TRBJ1-5; D unclear. V was shortened by 5 bases and J by 0 bases, with 11 bases between the two germline ends. The CDR3 is 15 amino acids. Germline CDR1 is MNHEY and CDR2 is SMNVEV (reference sequence). As DNA, the CDR3 is TGTGCCAGCAGTGACCGTCGGGGTAGCAATCAGCCCCAGCATTTT. It is translated as CASSDRRGSNQPQHF.

The chain carries TRBV27 and TRBJ2-6, with no clear D. The CDR3 has 14 residues. CDR1 is MNHEY, CDR2 SMNVEV, per germline (reference sequence). Trimming took off 5 bases at V and 2 bases at J, with 7 bases between the two ends. CDR3 in DNA: TGTGCCAGCAGTCCCCTCGCTGGGGCCAACGTCCTGACTTTC. This encodes CASSPLAGANVLTF.

V and J are TRBV27 and TRBJ2-2, with TRBD2 matching 8 bases. The CDR3 is 16 amino acids. V gave up 6 bases and J gave up 1 base; unmatched junction bases: 7. Germline V gene sequence: CDR1 MNHEY, CDR2 SMNVEV (reference sequence). In DNA form, the CDR3 reads TGTGCCAGCAGGCCCCCGGGGGGGGTGAACACCGGGGAGCTGTTTTTT. It encodes CASRPPGGVNTGELFF.

The rearrangement links TRBV6-1 to TRBJ2-7; D is uncertain. The CDR3 length is 14 residues. V was cut by 0 bases and J by 2 bases, with 8 bases left in between. The germline V gene has CDR1 MNHNS and CDR2 SASEGT. The CDR3 here is CASSEAGLAYEQYF. CDR3 coding DNA: TGTGCCAGCAGTGAAGCGGGATTGGCCTACGAGCAGTACTTC.

The V gene is TRBV7-2, the J gene TRBJ1-2, with 9 bases aligning to TRBD1. With 3 bases clipped from V and 4 bases from J, the junction kept 9 bases outside the gene matches. The germline gives CDR1 SGHTA, CDR2 FQGNSA. This CDR3 spans 16 amino acids. The CDR3 DNA reads TGTGCCAGCAGCTTGCGCGCCGGGACAGGGCTCTATGGCTACACCTTC. Protein: CASSLRAGTGLYGYTF.

The chain links TRBV5-1 to TRBJ2-3; 7 positions agree with TRBD2. With V trimmed by 4 bases and J by 1 base, 9 bases remained unmatched. Germline V lookup: CDR1 SGHRS, CDR2 YFSETQ. The CDR3 loop spans 16 amino acids. The CDR3 region is CASSGAGTSGTDTQYF. CDR3 DNA: TGCGCCAGCAGCGGCGCGGGAACTAGCGGCACAGATACGCAGTATTTT.

This clone has just a few counts. This chain uses TRBV6-1 with TRBJ1-3; 8 bases map to TRBD1. CDR3 length: 15 residues. The germline CDR1 and CDR2 sequences are MNHNS and SASEGT. V gave up 5 bases and J gave up 4 bases; unmatched junction bases: 7. CDR3 protein: CASSTQGGEGNTIYF. The CDR3 coding sequence is TGTGCCAGCAGTACACAGGGGGGTGAAGGAAACACCATATATTTT.

For the CDR3, the DNA is TGCAGTGCTAACGATCAGCCCCAGCATTTT. This encodes CSANDQPQHF. The chain employs TRBV20-1 and TRBJ1-5; D call uncertain. Germline lookup yields CDR1 DFQATT and CDR2 SNEGSKA (reference sequence). This CDR3 has 10 residues. V lost 4 bases to trimming and J lost 5 bases, with 3 bases between them.

The DNA for the CDR3 is TGTGCCAGCAGCTGGGACAGGGTAACGAACACTGAAGCTTTCTTT. Protein product: CASSWDRVTNTEAFF. The chain has TRBV5-6 and TRBJ1-1; TRBD1 matches at 9 bases. Germline-derived CDR1 and CDR2 are SGHDT and YYEEEE. V lost 3 bases and J lost 1; bases outside the gene matches: 4. CDR3 length: 15 amino acids.

This clone is medium-sized by share. CDR3 coding DNA: TGTGCCAGCAGCCAAGGGGGGGGACTAAACTACAATGAGCAGTTCTTC. It encodes CASSQGGGLNYNEQFF. This chain connects TRBV4-2 to TRBJ2-1; 7 bases line up with TRBD2. This CDR3 contains 16 residues. J was trimmed by 3 bases and V by 1 base; bases with no gene match: 6. Germline loops: CDR1 LGHNA, CDR2 YNFKEQ.